The rows below give T cell receptor beta chains drawn from one sample of a study of blood T cell repertoires in COVID-19. Using immunoSEQ multiplex PCR, the repertoire was profiled, and TCRdb retains in-frame clones only, with some absent. Of around 68,000 clones in the sample, about 88% were seen once. Sequenced: peripheral blood. The receptors stem from a man aged 50-60 years with active COVID-19. Both conserved end residues are part of each CDR3. Fields, in order: CDR3 length, D gene, J gene, clone size, V gene, CDR3 protein, CDR3 DNA. D genes are given only for firm matches. A row's size may be missing; if present it is once, few, many or a size class.

>13|.|TRBJ2-5|.|TRBV10-3
CAIRVLLGETQYF
TGTGCCATCAGGGTTTTACTAGGAGAGACCCAGTACTTC
>15|.|TRBJ1-4|.|TRBV2
CASRVRQATNEKLFF
TGTGCCAGCAGGGTTAGACAGGCAACTAATGAAAAACTGTTTTTT
>14|TRBD1|TRBJ2-7|.|TRBV7-9
CASSSGQGAYEQYF
TGTGCCAGCAGTTCGGGACAGGGAGCCTACGAGCAGTACTTC
>12|.|TRBJ2-3|.|TRBV28
CAAIGGPDTQYF
TGTGCCGCCATCGGGGGGCCAGATACGCAGTATTTT
>16|TRBD1|TRBJ2-3|.|TRBV6-5
CASSYSYRGYTDTQYF
TGTGCCAGCAGTTACTCTTACAGGGGATACACAGATACGCAGTATTTT
>14|TRBD2|TRBJ2-2|.|TRBV18
CASTTSGVVEELFF
TGTGCCAGCACGACTAGCGGGGTCGTAGAGGAGCTGTTTTTT
>14|TRBD1|TRBJ2-3|.|TRBV7-2
CASSSRTGTDTQYF
TGTGCCAGCAGCTCAAGGACAGGCACGGATACGCAGTATTTT
>11|.|TRBJ1-2|.|TRBV3-1/TRBV3-2
CASSHSYGYTF
TGTGCCAGCAGCCATAGTTATGGCTACACCTTC
>15|TRBD2|TRBJ2-2|.|TRBV19
CASSWGLAATGELFF
TGTGCCAGTAGTTGGGGACTAGCTGCAACCGGGGAGCTGTTTTTT
>14|.|TRBJ1-6|once|TRBV5-1
CASSFDRNESPLHF
TGCGCCAGCAGCTTCGACAGAAATGAGTCACCCCTCCACTTT
>17|.|TRBJ2-6|.|TRBV6-4
CASREQGWASGANVLTF
TGTGCCAGCAGGGAACAGGGTTGGGCCTCTGGGGCCAACGTCCTGACTTTC
>17|TRBD1|TRBJ2-5|.|TRBV7-9
CASSPAHATGVLETQYF
TGTGCCAGCAGCCCCGCACATGCGACAGGGGTATTGGAGACCCAGTACTTC
>15|.|TRBJ2-3|.|TRBV3-1/TRBV3-2
CASSQESQEVDTQYF
TGTGCCAGCAGCCAAGAGTCTCAAGAGGTGGATACGCAGTATTTT
>18|.|TRBJ2-5|.|TRBV14
CASSQDWAVNEYQETQYF
TGTGCCAGCAGCCAAGATTGGGCAGTGAACGAGTACCAAGAGACCCAGTACTTC
>16|TRBD2|TRBJ2-3|.|TRBV4-3
CASSQGSTSGGDTQYF
TGCGCCAGCAGCCAAGGATCGACTAGCGGGGGAGATACGCAGTATTTT
>13|.|TRBJ2-5|.|TRBV5-5
CASSLGTKETQYF
TGTGCCAGCAGCTTGGGCACTAAAGAGACCCAGTACTTC
>13|TRBD2|TRBJ2-3|once|TRBV27
CASRGVITDTQYF
TGTGCCAGCCGGGGGGTAATCACAGATACGCAGTATTTT
>15|.|TRBJ1-4|.|TRBV6-1
CASSEKWLGNEKLFF
TGTGCCAGCAGTGAAAAGTGGCTCGGGAATGAAAAACTGTTTTTT
>15|TRBD2|TRBJ2-5|.|TRBV5-1
CASSSGLAGIETQYF
TGCGCCAGCAGCTCCGGACTAGCGGGGATAGAGACCCAGTACTTC
>11|.|TRBJ1-6|.|TRBV30
CAWRSYSPLHF
TGTGCCTGGAGAAGCTATTCACCCCTCCACTTT
>12|.|TRBJ1-1|once|TRBV5-1
CASSLRGSEAFF
TGCGCCAGCAGCTTGCGGGGGTCTGAAGCTTTCTTT
>11|.|TRBJ1-1|.|TRBV7-2
CASSLYTEAFF
TGTGCCAGCAGCTTGTATACTGAAGCTTTCTTT
>13|TRBD2|TRBJ2-5|.|TRBV2
CASSGGTRETQYF
TGTGCCAGCAGCGGGGGGACTAGGGAGACCCAGTACTTC
>15|.|TRBJ1-2|.|TRBV9
CASSIHRVPNYGYTF
TGTGCCAGCAGCATTCACAGGGTGCCTAACTATGGCTACACCTTC
>16|TRBD1|TRBJ2-1|.|TRBV6-4
CASSDSAGGSGDEQFF
TGTGCCAGCAGTGACTCGGCAGGGGGTTCGGGCGATGAGCAGTTCTTC
>15|.|TRBJ1-2|.|TRBV3-1/TRBV3-2
CASSQEVPGLYGYTF
TGTGCCAGCAGCCAAGAGGTTCCAGGGCTCTATGGCTACACCTTC
>14|.|TRBJ1-5|.|TRBV7-9
CASSSMGSHQPQHF
TGTGCCAGCAGCTCCATGGGCTCCCATCAGCCCCAGCATTTT
>14|TRBD2|TRBJ2-5|.|TRBV2
CASTLGTSSETQYF
TGTGCCAGCACCCTCGGGACTAGTTCGGAGACCCAGTACTTC
>15|.|TRBJ1-2|.|TRBV4-1
CASSQPGQKNYGYTF
TGCGCCAGCAGCCAACCGGGACAAAAAAACTATGGCTACACCTTC
>14|TRBD2|TRBJ2-1|.|TRBV6-6
CASSTAGENNEQFF
TGTGCCAGCAGTACAGCGGGGGAAAACAATGAGCAGTTCTTC